These T cell receptor beta chains were read from a single sample in a study of shared clonotypes between healthy human individuals. The method was immunoSEQ multiplex PCR; TCRdb's version includes in-frame clones alone and lacks a portion of them. The repertoire holds about 1.1 million clones, with around 82% as singletons. The source material was memory CD4+ T cells from PBMCs. These receptors came from a man aged 18 to 29 in good health. Some clones in this sample may be carry-over from other donors' samples. Each CDR3 is given with its conserved first and last residue. The order of the fields is V gene, CDR3 length, J gene, D gene, clone size, CDR3 protein, CDR3 DNA. A D gene is named only where the DNA matches it firmly. Clone size appears in some rows only: once, few, many, or a class for an expanded clone.

v_call: TRBV11-3
cdr3_length: 14
j_call: TRBJ2-2
d_call: .
clone_size: .
cdr3_aa: CASSFGENTGELFF
cdr3_nt: TGTGCCAGCAGCTTTGGGGAAAACACCGGGGAGCTGTTTTTT

v_call: TRBV28
cdr3_length: 16
j_call: TRBJ1-1
d_call: TRBD1
clone_size: .
cdr3_aa: CASTQLPGTGNTEAFF
cdr3_nt: TGTGCCAGCACGCAACTGCCCGGGACAGGGAACACTGAAGCTTTCTTT

v_call: TRBV29-1
cdr3_length: 12
j_call: TRBJ1-4
d_call: .
clone_size: .
cdr3_aa: CSVARQNEKLFF
cdr3_nt: TGCAGCGTTGCGAGGCAAAATGAAAAACTGTTTTTT

v_call: TRBV28
cdr3_length: 13
j_call: TRBJ1-1
d_call: .
clone_size: many
cdr3_aa: CASQGQIKREAFF
cdr3_nt: TGTGCCAGCCAGGGACAAATTAAGAGGGAAGCTTTCTTT

v_call: TRBV9
cdr3_length: 15
j_call: TRBJ2-5
d_call: .
clone_size: .
cdr3_aa: CASSVVPNRGETQYF
cdr3_nt: TGTGCCAGCAGCGTAGTACCAAACCGGGGGGAGACCCAGTACTTC

v_call: TRBV15
cdr3_length: 15
j_call: TRBJ2-7
d_call: TRBD1
clone_size: .
cdr3_aa: CATSRAQGQGEEQYF
cdr3_nt: TGTGCCACCAGCAGAGCCCAGGGACAGGGGGAAGAGCAGTACTTC

v_call: TRBV7-9
cdr3_length: 13
j_call: TRBJ1-2
d_call: .
clone_size: .
cdr3_aa: CASSRTGPLGYTF
cdr3_nt: TGTGCCAGCAGCCGGACGGGACCGCTGGGCTACACCTTC

v_call: TRBV28
cdr3_length: 13
j_call: TRBJ1-1
d_call: .
clone_size: .
cdr3_aa: CASSPIDRHEAFF
cdr3_nt: TGTGCCAGCAGTCCGATAGACAGGCATGAAGCTTTCTTT

v_call: TRBV5-1
cdr3_length: 12
j_call: TRBJ1-2
d_call: .
clone_size: .
cdr3_aa: CASSDTAYGYTF
cdr3_nt: TGCGCCAGCAGCGATACAGCCTATGGCTACACCTTC

v_call: TRBV5-5
cdr3_length: 15
j_call: TRBJ1-4
d_call: .
clone_size: .
cdr3_aa: CASSPRTVQNEKLFF
cdr3_nt: TGTGCCAGCAGCCCAAGGACAGTCCAAAATGAAAAACTGTTTTTT

v_call: TRBV18
cdr3_length: 15
j_call: TRBJ1-2
d_call: TRBD1
clone_size: .
cdr3_aa: CASSPRDRGYYGYTF
cdr3_nt: TGTGCCAGCTCACCACGGGACAGGGGATACTATGGCTACACCTTC

v_call: TRBV29-1
cdr3_length: 11
j_call: TRBJ2-7
d_call: .
clone_size: .
cdr3_aa: CSVTARGEQYF
cdr3_nt: TGCAGCGTTACGGCTAGAGGCGAGCAGTACTTC

v_call: TRBV28
cdr3_length: 17
j_call: TRBJ1-1
d_call: .
clone_size: few
cdr3_aa: CASSLRRWGEPNTEAFF
cdr3_nt: TGTGCCAGCAGTCTTAGGCGTTGGGGGGAACCTAACACTGAAGCTTTCTTT

v_call: TRBV7-2
cdr3_length: 15
j_call: TRBJ2-7
d_call: TRBD2
clone_size: .
cdr3_aa: CASRTRLAGSYEQYF
cdr3_nt: TGTGCCAGCAGGACCCGACTAGCGGGGTCCTACGAGCAGTACTTC

v_call: TRBV4-1
cdr3_length: 19
j_call: TRBJ1-2
d_call: TRBD1
clone_size: once
cdr3_aa: CASSQDFRDRGGDRYGYTF
cdr3_nt: TGCGCCAGCAGCCAAGATTTCCGGGACAGGGGTGGGGACCGCTATGGCTACACCTTC

v_call: TRBV28
cdr3_length: 14
j_call: TRBJ2-3
d_call: .
clone_size: .
cdr3_aa: CASSSAPVEGTQYF
cdr3_nt: TGTGCCAGCAGTTCCGCCCCCGTGGAGGGTACGCAGTATTTT

v_call: TRBV7-8
cdr3_length: 12
j_call: TRBJ2-7
d_call: .
clone_size: .
cdr3_aa: CASSSLTFEQYF
cdr3_nt: TGTGCCAGCAGCTCCCTGACCTTTGAGCAGTACTTC

v_call: TRBV5-1
cdr3_length: 13
j_call: TRBJ1-1
d_call: .
clone_size: .
cdr3_aa: CASTNGQNTEAFF
cdr3_nt: TGCGCCAGCACCAATGGACAAAACACTGAAGCTTTCTTT

v_call: TRBV4-2
cdr3_length: 16
j_call: TRBJ1-2
d_call: .
clone_size: few
cdr3_aa: CASSPNGGLGSYGYTF
cdr3_nt: TGTGCCAGCAGCCCAAACGGGGGGCTAGGAAGCTATGGCTACACCTTC

v_call: TRBV10-2
cdr3_length: 13
j_call: TRBJ2-4
d_call: .
clone_size: once
cdr3_aa: CASSEGPRVIQYF
cdr3_nt: TGCGCCAGCAGTGAGGGGCCCAGAGTCATTCAGTACTTC

v_call: TRBV6-1
cdr3_length: 14
j_call: TRBJ1-2
d_call: TRBD1
clone_size: .
cdr3_aa: CASSGGQGNYGYTF
cdr3_nt: TGTGCCAGCAGTGGAGGACAGGGGAACTATGGCTACACCTTC

v_call: TRBV28
cdr3_length: 16
j_call: TRBJ2-7
d_call: TRBD2
clone_size: .
cdr3_aa: CASTSQGLAGPYEQYF
cdr3_nt: TGTGCCAGCACCTCCCAGGGGCTAGCGGGCCCCTACGAGCAGTACTTC

v_call: TRBV5-1
cdr3_length: 14
j_call: TRBJ2-7
d_call: .
clone_size: .
cdr3_aa: CASASGEMSTEQYF
cdr3_nt: TGCGCCAGCGCCTCGGGGGAGATGAGCACCGAGCAGTACTTC

v_call: TRBV14
cdr3_length: 15
j_call: TRBJ2-1
d_call: TRBD2
clone_size: .
cdr3_aa: CASSPRRGGRNEQFF
cdr3_nt: TGTGCCAGCAGCCCCCGCCGGGGGGGGCGGAATGAGCAGTTCTTC

v_call: TRBV2
cdr3_length: 12
j_call: TRBJ2-1
d_call: .
clone_size: .
cdr3_aa: CASSEVYNEQFF
cdr3_nt: TGTGCCAGCAGTGAGGTGTACAATGAGCAGTTCTTC

v_call: TRBV4-1
cdr3_length: 15
j_call: TRBJ2-7
d_call: TRBD2
clone_size: .
cdr3_aa: CASSRGLAGGYEQYF
cdr3_nt: TGCGCCAGCAGTCGGGGACTAGCGGGAGGTTATGAGCAGTACTTC

v_call: TRBV5-1
cdr3_length: 14
j_call: TRBJ2-1
d_call: .
clone_size: many
cdr3_aa: CASSLGLEYNEQFF
cdr3_nt: TGCGCCAGCAGCTTGGGACTGGAATACAATGAGCAGTTCTTC

v_call: TRBV6-6
cdr3_length: 14
j_call: TRBJ1-1
d_call: .
clone_size: .
cdr3_aa: CASSQTNMNTEAFF
cdr3_nt: TGTGCCAGCAGCCAGACAAACATGAACACTGAAGCTTTCTTT

v_call: TRBV28
cdr3_length: 12
j_call: TRBJ1-2
d_call: .
clone_size: .
cdr3_aa: CATNRRPYGYTF
cdr3_nt: TGTGCCACCAATCGCAGACCCTATGGCTACACCTTC

v_call: TRBV4-2
cdr3_length: 14
j_call: TRBJ2-1
d_call: .
clone_size: .
cdr3_aa: CASSQYGAPNEQFF
cdr3_nt: TGTGCCAGCAGCCAGTACGGAGCCCCCAATGAGCAGTTCTTC

v_call: TRBV27
cdr3_length: 18
j_call: TRBJ2-5
d_call: TRBD1
clone_size: .
cdr3_aa: CASSLPPRGQGVWETQYF
cdr3_nt: TGTGCCAGCAGTTTACCCCCCCGGGGACAGGGAGTTTGGGAGACCCAGTACTTC

v_call: TRBV6-1
cdr3_length: 14
j_call: TRBJ2-7
d_call: .
clone_size: once
cdr3_aa: CASSEGGGIYEQYF
cdr3_nt: TGTGCCAGCAGTGAAGGAGGCGGGATCTACGAGCAGTACTTC

v_call: TRBV9
cdr3_length: 14
j_call: TRBJ2-5
d_call: .
clone_size: .
cdr3_aa: CASSEGTYQETQYF
cdr3_nt: TGTGCCAGCAGCGAGGGGACTTACCAAGAGACCCAGTACTTC

v_call: TRBV30
cdr3_length: 14
j_call: TRBJ2-3
d_call: TRBD2
clone_size: .
cdr3_aa: CAWRLAGGTDTQYF
cdr3_nt: TGTGCCTGGAGGCTAGCGGGAGGCACAGATACGCAGTATTTT

v_call: TRBV2
cdr3_length: 13
j_call: TRBJ1-3
d_call: .
clone_size: .
cdr3_aa: CASSADRGNTIYF
cdr3_nt: TGTGCCAGCAGTGCTGACAGGGGAAACACCATATATTTT

v_call: TRBV30
cdr3_length: 13
j_call: TRBJ1-1
d_call: .
clone_size: few
cdr3_aa: CACRSPGDTEAFF
cdr3_nt: TGTGCCTGTAGGTCTCCGGGGGACACTGAAGCTTTCTTT

v_call: TRBV7-2
cdr3_length: 16
j_call: TRBJ2-2
d_call: .
clone_size: few
cdr3_aa: CASSLQPAGNTGELFF
cdr3_nt: TGTGCCAGCAGCTTACAACCAGCTGGAAACACCGGGGAGCTGTTTTTT

v_call: TRBV27
cdr3_length: 15
j_call: TRBJ1-2
d_call: .
clone_size: .
cdr3_aa: CASSLSIRGRGGYTF
cdr3_nt: TGTGCCAGCAGTTTATCGATACGGGGGCGCGGTGGCTACACCTTC

v_call: TRBV11-2
cdr3_length: 13
j_call: TRBJ1-2
d_call: .
clone_size: few
cdr3_aa: CASSFGRNYGYTF
cdr3_nt: TGTGCCAGCAGCTTTGGGCGGAACTATGGCTACACCTTC

v_call: TRBV4-2
cdr3_length: 17
j_call: TRBJ2-2
d_call: .
clone_size: .
cdr3_aa: CASSQDPFRGRAGELFF
cdr3_nt: TGTGCCAGCAGCCAAGATCCCTTCAGGGGTCGGGCCGGGGAGCTGTTTTTT

v_call: TRBV30
cdr3_length: 12
j_call: TRBJ2-7
d_call: .
clone_size: .
cdr3_aa: CAWSVMGNEQYF
cdr3_nt: TGTGCCTGGAGTGTAATGGGCAACGAGCAGTACTTC

v_call: TRBV19
cdr3_length: 17
j_call: TRBJ1-5
d_call: .
clone_size: .
cdr3_aa: CASSWGPRDWSNQPQHF
cdr3_nt: TGTGCCAGTAGTTGGGGACCCAGGGACTGGAGCAATCAGCCCCAGCATTTT

v_call: TRBV28
cdr3_length: 16
j_call: TRBJ1-4
d_call: .
clone_size: .
cdr3_aa: CASSSVKGTTNEKLFF
cdr3_nt: TGTGCCAGCAGTTCCGTGAAGGGAACAACTAATGAAAAACTGTTTTTT

v_call: TRBV5-1
cdr3_length: 17
j_call: TRBJ2-1
d_call: TRBD2
clone_size: .
cdr3_aa: CASRRTISGSSYNEQFF
cdr3_nt: TGCGCCAGCAGAAGAACCATCAGCGGGAGCTCCTACAATGAGCAGTTCTTC

v_call: TRBV5-1
cdr3_length: 15
j_call: TRBJ2-2
d_call: .
clone_size: .
cdr3_aa: CASSLGVRGVGELFF
cdr3_nt: TGCGCCAGCAGCTTGGGTGTCAGGGGAGTCGGGGAGCTGTTTTTT

v_call: TRBV11-1
cdr3_length: 13
j_call: TRBJ2-5
d_call: .
clone_size: .
cdr3_aa: CASSLAPAETQYF
cdr3_nt: TGTGCCAGCAGCTTAGCCCCGGCGGAGACCCAGTACTTC